The rows below give T cell receptor beta chains drawn from one sample of a study of blood T cell repertoires in COVID-19. Repertoires were generated with immunoSEQ multiplex PCR, while TCRdb's copy carries only in-frame clones and drops some. In the table there are roughly 150,000 clones, about 80% of which are singletons. Input material: peripheral blood. These receptor sequences come from a man aged 55 to 70 with acute or convalescent COVID-19. Both conserved end residues are part of each CDR3. A D gene is named only where the DNA matches it firmly. Clone size is not always given. Where it is, it says once, few, many or a class for expanded clones.

d_call: TRBD2; v_call: TRBV7-2; clone_size: .; j_call: TRBJ2-3; cdr3_nt: TGTGCCAGCAGCCGCAGGGCGGGGGGGAGCACAGATACGCAGTATTTT; cdr3_aa: CASSRRAGGSTDTQYF
d_call: TRBD1; v_call: TRBV29-1; clone_size: .; j_call: TRBJ1-1; cdr3_nt: TGCAGCGCAAGGGACAGGACGGACACTGAAGCTTTCTTT; cdr3_aa: CSARDRTDTEAFF
d_call: .; v_call: TRBV5-6; clone_size: .; j_call: TRBJ2-3; cdr3_nt: TGTGCCAGCAGCTTGGAATCCGGGACTAGCACAGATACGCAGTATTTT; cdr3_aa: CASSLESGTSTDTQYF
d_call: .; v_call: TRBV7-8; clone_size: .; j_call: TRBJ1-5; cdr3_nt: TGTGCCAGCAGCTTCTCGGTTGGCAATCAGCCCCAGCATTTT; cdr3_aa: CASSFSVGNQPQHF
d_call: TRBD1; v_call: TRBV5-1; clone_size: .; j_call: TRBJ2-2; cdr3_nt: TGCGCCACCGGACAGGGCTCGAACACCGGGGAGCTGTTTTTT; cdr3_aa: CATGQGSNTGELFF
d_call: TRBD2; v_call: TRBV7-2; clone_size: .; j_call: TRBJ2-3; cdr3_nt: TGTGCCAGCAGCTTGCGGCTAGCGGGAGAAGCAGATACGCAGTATTTT; cdr3_aa: CASSLRLAGEADTQYF
d_call: .; v_call: TRBV7-9; clone_size: .; j_call: TRBJ1-1; cdr3_nt: TGTGCCAGCAGCTCGTACAGGGAGAGGAACACTGAAGCTTTCTTT; cdr3_aa: CASSSYRERNTEAFF
d_call: .; v_call: TRBV29-1; clone_size: .; j_call: TRBJ2-7; cdr3_nt: TGCAGCGTCCGACCTAGGCCCGGATCCGAGCAGTACTTC; cdr3_aa: CSVRPRPGSEQYF
d_call: TRBD2; v_call: TRBV5-1; clone_size: .; j_call: TRBJ2-5; cdr3_nt: TGCGCCAGCAGCCCCGGGACTAGCGGTTTCCAAGAGACCCAGTACTTC; cdr3_aa: CASSPGTSGFQETQYF
d_call: .; v_call: TRBV6-5; clone_size: .; j_call: TRBJ1-1; cdr3_nt: TGTGCCAGCGCGTGGGCGGGACTGAACACTGAAGCTTTCTTT; cdr3_aa: CASAWAGLNTEAFF
d_call: .; v_call: TRBV28; clone_size: .; j_call: TRBJ1-6; cdr3_nt: TGTGCCAGCAGTGTCGAGTCCAGGGGATCACCCCTCCACTTT; cdr3_aa: CASSVESRGSPLHF
d_call: TRBD2; v_call: TRBV7-3; clone_size: few; j_call: TRBJ2-6; cdr3_nt: TGTGCCAGCAGCTTGGCGGGAGGGCCTGGTGGGGCCAACGTCCTGACTTTC; cdr3_aa: CASSLAGGPGGANVLTF
d_call: .; v_call: TRBV27; clone_size: .; j_call: TRBJ2-2; cdr3_nt: TGTGCCAGCAGTTTCGATGCTGGAGGAGAAAGGACCGGGGAGCTGTTTTTT; cdr3_aa: CASSFDAGGERTGELFF
d_call: TRBD2; v_call: TRBV24-1; clone_size: .; j_call: TRBJ2-1; cdr3_nt: TGTGCCACCAGTGACCAAGCGGGAGGCTCCAACAATGAGCAGTTCTTC; cdr3_aa: CATSDQAGGSNNEQFF
d_call: TRBD1; v_call: TRBV30; clone_size: .; j_call: TRBJ1-4; cdr3_nt: TGTGCCTGGACCCGACAGGGCCGAGAAAAACTGTTTTTT; cdr3_aa: CAWTRQGREKLFF
d_call: .; v_call: TRBV6-5; clone_size: .; j_call: TRBJ1-2; cdr3_nt: TGTGCCAGCAGTTACAAGTTGCAGGGAGGCTACACCTTC; cdr3_aa: CASSYKLQGGYTF
d_call: TRBD1; v_call: TRBV7-2; clone_size: .; j_call: TRBJ1-3; cdr3_nt: TGTGCCAGCAGCTTAGTCCGGACAGGGGATATCCCCATATATTTT; cdr3_aa: CASSLVRTGDIPIYF
d_call: TRBD1; v_call: TRBV13; clone_size: .; j_call: TRBJ2-3; cdr3_nt: TGTGCCAGCAGCCTGACAGGGCCAGATACGCAGTATTTT; cdr3_aa: CASSLTGPDTQYF
d_call: .; v_call: TRBV7-7; clone_size: once; j_call: TRBJ2-2; cdr3_nt: TGTGCCAGCAGCTTCATCGGCGGGGAGCTGTTTTTT; cdr3_aa: CASSFIGGELFF
d_call: .; v_call: TRBV19; clone_size: .; j_call: TRBJ2-4; cdr3_nt: TGTGCCAGTAGTCAGCGGGCGGCCAAAAACATTCAGTACTTC; cdr3_aa: CASSQRAAKNIQYF
d_call: .; v_call: TRBV10-3; clone_size: .; j_call: TRBJ2-1; cdr3_nt: TGTGCCATCAGTGAGAGACGGGACAATGAGCAGTTCTTC; cdr3_aa: CAISERRDNEQFF
d_call: TRBD2; v_call: TRBV10-3; clone_size: .; j_call: TRBJ2-3; cdr3_nt: TGTGCCATCAGCCCCCGCCGCACTAGCGGGGGTTACACAGATACGCAGTATTTT; cdr3_aa: CAISPRRTSGGYTDTQYF